This TCR beta chain was found in a study of CXCR3-negative and CXCR3-positive naive CD8 T cells. Germline V gives CDR1 MNHEY, CDR2 SVGAGI. The CDR3 length is 14 residues. The method, 5' RACE with UMI labels, was used to prepare the TRB cDNA libraries. Following a re-call of the 5' RACE reads, TCRdb has one entry per CDR3 protein and lacks DNA. This sample's clone table lists 6,000 to 8,000 distinct CDR3 sequences. Source material: naive CXCR3- CD8+ T cells from blood. Sample subset: CD45RO-CCR7+CD27+CD95- naive CD8+ T cells lacking CXCR3 (TNR3-). The source is a human donor in good health. Some clones in this sample may be carry-over from other donors' samples. The gene calls are TRBV6-5 and TRBJ2-7; with no DNA, the TCRdb D assignment of TRBD1 cannot be verified. The chain's CDR3 is CASSEAQRDYEQYF.